One and the same sample provided the 12 T cell receptor beta chains below, sequenced in a study of blood T cell repertoires in COVID-19 (TCRdb year 2020). The library was built by means of the immunoSEQ multiplex PCR assay. The table comes from immuneACCESS by way of TCRdb, which keeps in-frame sequences with V and J called. Part of the clones is missing from these tables; in studies checked, under half for an unresolved V gene and the rest for unknown reasons. This sample gives about 140,000 clones in total; 75% to 85% of them show up just once. Less than 5% of the sample rests with the top ten. The sequenced sample was peripheral blood. These receptors all stem from a woman of 80 years or more with acute or convalescent COVID-19.

This sequence joins TRBV28 and TRBJ2-1; D might be TRBD2 (6 bases). V was cut by 5 bases and J by 4 bases, with 24 bases left in between. The length of the CDR3 is 18 residues. The germline gives CDR1 MDHEN, CDR2 SYDVKM. The CDR3 loop is CASSPSIADHPAYNEQFF. The CDR3 DNA sequence: TGTGCCAGCAGTCCAAGTATAGCGGATCACCCCGCGTACAATGAGCAGTTCTTC.

This chain uses TRBV6-6 with TRBJ1-4; maybe TRBD1 (6 bases). Germline V gene sequence: CDR1 MNHNY, CDR2 SVGAGI (reference sequence). The CDR3 sequence is 14 residues long. Trimming pared 6 bases from V and 4 bases from J, leaving 12 bases between. CDR3 in amino acids: CASRETGGNEKLFF. The CDR3 DNA is TGTGCCAGCAGGGAGACAGGCGGTAATGAAAAACTGTTTTTT.

The rearrangement joins TRBV4-1 to TRBJ1-5, with unresolved D. The germline V gene encodes CDR1 MGHRA and CDR2 YSYEKL. V was pared by 1 base and J by 7 bases, with 11 bases between. This CDR3 region has 14 residues. Written as DNA, the CDR3 is TGCGCCAGCAGCCAAGTCGTCTCCAGGCAGCCCCAGCATTTT. This encodes CASSQVVSRQPQHF.

The J gene is TRBJ2-7, the V gene TRBV7-8; D unclear. Per the germline V gene, CDR1 is SGHVS and CDR2 is FQNEAQ. The CDR3 has 11 residues. Trimming left V 4 bases short and J 3 bases short, with 4 bases between. The CDR3 coding sequence is TGTGCCAGCAGCTCCTTCTACGAGCAGTACTTC. Its protein is CASSSFYEQYF. Variable domain in full (rest from reference TRBV7-8 and TRBJ2-7): GAGVSQSPRYKVAKRGQDVALRCDPISGHVSLFWYQQALGQGPEFLTYFQNEAQLDKSGLPSDRFFAERPEGSVSTLKIQRTQQEDSAVYLCASSSFYEQYFGPGTRLTVT.

This clone showed up just a few times. The chain is built from TRBV3-1 (or the pseudogene TRBV3-2) and TRBJ1-1, with D perhaps TRBD1 (5 bases). The CDR3 runs to 13 residues. The germline CDR1 and CDR2 sequences are LGHDT and YNNKEL (reference sequence). The V end was cut by 6 bases, the J end by 7 bases, with 15 bases between. CDR3 sequence: CASRLGGSGEAFF. CDR3 DNA sequence: TGTGCCAGCAGGCTCGGGGGGTCGGGTGAAGCTTTCTTT.

The DNA of the CDR3 is TGTGCCAGCAGTTTAGGGCTCCCCTACGAGCAGTACTTC. Translating it yields CASSLGLPYEQYF. This rearrangement joins TRBV27 to TRBJ2-7; no reliable D call. The CDR3 is made up of 13 amino acids. V gave up 2 bases and J gave up 2 bases, with 7 bases separating them. Germline CDR1 reads MNHEY; CDR2 reads SMNVEV (reference sequence).

CDR3 residues: CASSLDGGADEQYF. The CDR3 DNA is TGTGCCAGCAGCTTAGACGGGGGGGCCGACGAGCAGTACTTC. V is TRBV7-9 and J is TRBJ2-7; 8 nucleotides agree with TRBD2. The CDR3 is 14 amino acids. The V and J ends lost 1 base and 5 bases, in that order; junction bases with no gene match: 4. Germline CDR1 SEHNR, CDR2 FQNEAQ (reference sequence). Using reference TRBV7-9 and TRBJ2-7 for the parts outside the CDR3, the full variable domain is DTGVSQNPRHKITKRGQNVTFRCDPISEHNRLYWYRQTLGQGPEFLTYFQNEAQLEKSRLLSDRFSAERPKGSFSTLEIQRTEQGDSAMYLCASSLDGGADEQYFGPGTRLTVT.

The chain carries TRBV4-1 and TRBJ2-1; 8 nucleotides line up with TRBD2. CDR3 length equals 18 residues. V was clipped by 3 bases and J by 4 bases; unmatched bases: 14. Germline V CDR1 and CDR2: MGHRA, YSYEKL. The DNA of the CDR3 is TGCGCCAGCAGCCACCTACTCGGACGGGGGGGTGTGTACAATGAGCAGTTCTTC. The encoded protein is CASSHLLGRGGVYNEQFF.

The CDR3 nucleotides read TGTGCCAGCAGCCAAGGACAGGGGCTATACGAGCAGTACTTC. Translation: CASSQGQGLYEQYF. The V call is TRBV27, the J call TRBJ2-7, with 9 bases aligning to TRBD1. The trim removed 6 bases at V and 4 bases at J, leaving 7 bases unmatched. The CDR3 covers 14 residues. The germline CDR1 and CDR2 sequences are MNHEY and SMNVEV (reference sequence).

V gene TRBV10-2 combines with J gene TRBJ2-7; 10 nucleotides match TRBD2. Germline V gives CDR1 WSHSY, CDR2 SAAADI. This CDR3 spans 16 amino acids. With V trimmed by 3 bases and J by 2 bases, 7 bases remained unmatched. In DNA form, the CDR3 reads TGCGCCAGCAGTGACTACGGGACTAGCGCTACCTACGAGCAGTACTTC. It codes for CASSDYGTSATYEQYF.

This clone was counted between two and nine times. The chain has TRBV15 and TRBJ2-7, with 9 bases fitting TRBD1. CDR1 LNHNV and CDR2 YYDKDF come from the germline V gene (reference sequence). This CDR3 spans 15 amino acids. The ends lost 2 bases at V and 6 bases at J; junction bases unmatched: 8. The CDR3 spells CATSRSTGTGSEQYF. In nucleotides, the CDR3 is TGTGCCACCAGCAGAAGTACCGGGACAGGGTCCGAGCAGTACTTC.

The chain links TRBV19 to TRBJ2-1; D ambiguous. The germline gives CDR1 LNHDA, CDR2 SQIVND (reference sequence). CDR3 length equals 16 residues. The ends were cut back, 3 bases at V and 0 bases at J, with 12 bases in the middle. CDR3 amino acids: CASSMLVQTSYNEQFF. The CDR3 region has the DNA TGTGCCAGTAGTATGTTGGTACAGACCTCCTACAATGAGCAGTTCTTC.